Included here is one T cell receptor beta chain sequence, with context. This sample is drawn from a study of T cells in Graves' hyperthyroidism and ophthalmopathy. Germline V gene sequence: CDR1 MDHEN, CDR2 SYDVKM. This CDR3 is built from 16 residues. Deletions cut 2 bases from V and 0 bases from J, with 11 bases between. The source material, RNA transcripts, was used to amplify TCR beta CDR3 regions. HTBI primers were employed in a first-round RT-PCR of the TCR CDR3. In TCRdb, the multiplex PCR reads were re-called with MiXCR into one record per CDR3 protein. This table has about half a million distinct CDR3 sequences, 22% appearing once.

The clonotype originates from a woman in her seventies with Graves' ophthalmopathy. The genes are TRBV28 and TRBJ1-3; a possible D gene is TRBD1 (6 bases). The specimen was blood. The CDR3 DNA is TGTGCCAGCAGTTTAACTGGCAGGGGCTCTGGAAACACCATATATTTT. Protein product: CASSLTGRGSGNTIYF.